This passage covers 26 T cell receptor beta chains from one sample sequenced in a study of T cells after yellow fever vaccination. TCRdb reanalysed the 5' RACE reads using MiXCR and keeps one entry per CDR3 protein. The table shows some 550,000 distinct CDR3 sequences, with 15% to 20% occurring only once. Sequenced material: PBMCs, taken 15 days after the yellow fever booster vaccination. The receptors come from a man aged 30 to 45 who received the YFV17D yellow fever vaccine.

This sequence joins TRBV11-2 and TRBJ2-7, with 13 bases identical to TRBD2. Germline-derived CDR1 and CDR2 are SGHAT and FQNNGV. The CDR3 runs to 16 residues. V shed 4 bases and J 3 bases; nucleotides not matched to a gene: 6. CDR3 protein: CASSWTSGGFDYEQYF. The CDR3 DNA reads TGTGCCAGCAGCTGGACTAGCGGGGGATTTGACTACGAGCAGTACTTC.

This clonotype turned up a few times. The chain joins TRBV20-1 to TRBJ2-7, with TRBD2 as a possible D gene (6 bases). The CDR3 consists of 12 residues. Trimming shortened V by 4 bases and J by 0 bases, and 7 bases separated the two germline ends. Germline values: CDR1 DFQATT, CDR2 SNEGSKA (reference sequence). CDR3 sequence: CSATGGSYEQYF. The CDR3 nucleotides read TGCAGTGCTACCGGGGGCTCCTACGAGCAGTACTTC.

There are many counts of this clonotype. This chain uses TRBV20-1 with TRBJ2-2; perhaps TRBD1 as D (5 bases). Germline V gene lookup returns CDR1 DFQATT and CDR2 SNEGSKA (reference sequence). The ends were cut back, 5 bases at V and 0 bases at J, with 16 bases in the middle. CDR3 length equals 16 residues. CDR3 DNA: TGCAGTGCTCCCAGGGTGGAGTGGTCGAACACCGGGGAGCTGTTTTTT. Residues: CSAPRVEWSNTGELFF.

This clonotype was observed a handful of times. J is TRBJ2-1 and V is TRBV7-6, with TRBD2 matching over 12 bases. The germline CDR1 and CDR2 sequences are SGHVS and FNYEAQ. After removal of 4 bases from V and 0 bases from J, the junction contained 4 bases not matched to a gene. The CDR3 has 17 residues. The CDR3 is CASSSRLAGVSYNEQFF. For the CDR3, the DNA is TGTGCCAGCAGCTCAAGACTAGCGGGAGTCTCCTACAATGAGCAGTTCTTC.

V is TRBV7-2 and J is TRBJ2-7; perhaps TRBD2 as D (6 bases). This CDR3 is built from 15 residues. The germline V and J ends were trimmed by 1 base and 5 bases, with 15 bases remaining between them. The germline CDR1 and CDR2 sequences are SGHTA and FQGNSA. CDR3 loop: CASSLGAVPGDEQYF. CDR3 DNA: TGTGCCAGCAGCTTAGGAGCAGTCCCGGGAGACGAGCAGTACTTC.

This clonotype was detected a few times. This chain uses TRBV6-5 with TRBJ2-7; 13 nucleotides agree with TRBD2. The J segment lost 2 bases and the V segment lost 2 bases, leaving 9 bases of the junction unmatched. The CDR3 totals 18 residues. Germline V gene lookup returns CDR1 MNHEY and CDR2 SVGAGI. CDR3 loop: CASSYQTGTSGTTYEQYF. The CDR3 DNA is TGTGCCAGCAGTTACCAAACTGGGACTAGCGGGACCACCTACGAGCAGTACTTC.

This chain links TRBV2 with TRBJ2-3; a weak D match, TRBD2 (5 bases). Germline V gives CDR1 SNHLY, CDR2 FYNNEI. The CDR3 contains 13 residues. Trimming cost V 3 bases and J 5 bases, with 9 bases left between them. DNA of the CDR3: TGTGCCAGCAGTGATGGAGGCAGAGATACGCAGTATTTT. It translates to CASSDGGRDTQYF.

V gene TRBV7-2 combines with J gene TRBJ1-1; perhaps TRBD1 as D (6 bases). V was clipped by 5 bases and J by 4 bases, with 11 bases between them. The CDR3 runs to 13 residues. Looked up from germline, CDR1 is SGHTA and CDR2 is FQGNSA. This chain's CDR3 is CASSNGGFTEAFF. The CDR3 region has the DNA TGTGCCAGCAGCAACGGGGGCTTCACTGAAGCTTTCTTT.

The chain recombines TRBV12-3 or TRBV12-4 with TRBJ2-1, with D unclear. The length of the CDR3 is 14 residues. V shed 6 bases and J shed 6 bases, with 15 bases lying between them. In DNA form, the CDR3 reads TGTGCCAGCAGCATGACCAACGTCCGCAATGAGCAGTTCTTC. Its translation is CASSMTNVRNEQFF.

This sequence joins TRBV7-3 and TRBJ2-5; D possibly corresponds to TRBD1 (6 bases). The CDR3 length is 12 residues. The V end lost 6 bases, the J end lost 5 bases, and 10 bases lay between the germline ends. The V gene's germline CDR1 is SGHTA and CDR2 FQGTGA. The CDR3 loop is CASRGGWETQYF. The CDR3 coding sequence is TGTGCCAGCAGAGGGGGTTGGGAGACCCAGTACTTC.

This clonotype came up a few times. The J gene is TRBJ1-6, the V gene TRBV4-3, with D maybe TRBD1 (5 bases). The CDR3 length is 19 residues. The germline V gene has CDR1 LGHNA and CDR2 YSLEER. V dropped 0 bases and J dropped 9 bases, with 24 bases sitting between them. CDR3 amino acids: CASSQDWGTIGVNGSPLHF. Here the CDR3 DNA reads TGCGCCAGCAGCCAAGATTGGGGGACTATTGGGGTGAACGGTTCACCCCTCCACTTT.

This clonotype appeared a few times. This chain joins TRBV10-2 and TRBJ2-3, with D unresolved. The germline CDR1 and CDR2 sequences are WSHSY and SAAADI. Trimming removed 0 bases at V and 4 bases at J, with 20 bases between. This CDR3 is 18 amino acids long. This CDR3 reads CASSESRPASPVSDTQYF. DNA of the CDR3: TGCGCCAGCAGTGAGTCGAGGCCGGCGAGCCCCGTATCAGATACGCAGTATTTT.

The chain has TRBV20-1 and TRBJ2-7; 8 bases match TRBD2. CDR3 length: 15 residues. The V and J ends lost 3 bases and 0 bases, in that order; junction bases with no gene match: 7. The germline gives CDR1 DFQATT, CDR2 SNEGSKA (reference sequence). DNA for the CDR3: TGCAGTGCTAGTACCCGGGAGGGCCTCTCCTACGAGCAGTACTTC. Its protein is CSASTREGLSYEQYF.

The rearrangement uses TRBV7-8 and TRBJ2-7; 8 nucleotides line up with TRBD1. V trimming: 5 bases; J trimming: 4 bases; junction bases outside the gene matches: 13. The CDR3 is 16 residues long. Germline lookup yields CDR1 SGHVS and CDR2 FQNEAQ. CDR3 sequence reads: CASSMALQGAMYEQYF. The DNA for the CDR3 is TGTGCCAGCAGCATGGCTCTCCAGGGGGCTATGTACGAGCAGTACTTC.

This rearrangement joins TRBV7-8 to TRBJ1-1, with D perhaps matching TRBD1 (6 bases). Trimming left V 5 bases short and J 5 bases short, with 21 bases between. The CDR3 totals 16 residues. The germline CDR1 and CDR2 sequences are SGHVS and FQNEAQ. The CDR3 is CASSASMGARGTEAFF. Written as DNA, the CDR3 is TGTGCCAGCAGCGCGTCCATGGGGGCGCGGGGAACTGAAGCTTTCTTT.

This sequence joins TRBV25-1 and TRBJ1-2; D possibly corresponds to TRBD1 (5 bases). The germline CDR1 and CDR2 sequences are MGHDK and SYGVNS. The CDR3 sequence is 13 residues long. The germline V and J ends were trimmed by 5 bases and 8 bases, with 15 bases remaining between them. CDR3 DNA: TGTGCCAGCAGTCCAGGGAGCGCTCGGGGCTACACCTTC. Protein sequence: CASSPGSARGYTF.

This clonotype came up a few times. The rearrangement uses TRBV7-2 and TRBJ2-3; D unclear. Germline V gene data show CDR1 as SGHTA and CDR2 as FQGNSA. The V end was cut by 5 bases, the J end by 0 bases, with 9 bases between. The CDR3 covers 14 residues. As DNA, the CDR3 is TGTGCCAGCAGCCCCGACTGGAGCACAGATACGCAGTATTTT. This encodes CASSPDWSTDTQYF.

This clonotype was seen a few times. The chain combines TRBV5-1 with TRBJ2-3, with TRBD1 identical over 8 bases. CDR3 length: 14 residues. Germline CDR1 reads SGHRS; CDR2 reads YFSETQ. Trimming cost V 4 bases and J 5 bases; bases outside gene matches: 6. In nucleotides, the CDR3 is TGCGCCAGCAGCCCCGGACAGGGCGGAGATACGCAGTATTTT. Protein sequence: CASSPGQGGDTQYF.

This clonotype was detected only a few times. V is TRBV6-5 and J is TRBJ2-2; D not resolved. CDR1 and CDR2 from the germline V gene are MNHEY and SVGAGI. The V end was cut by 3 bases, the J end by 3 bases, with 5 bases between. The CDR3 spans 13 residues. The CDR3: CASSYLDTGELFF. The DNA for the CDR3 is TGTGCCAGCAGTTATTTGGACACCGGGGAGCTGTTTTTT.

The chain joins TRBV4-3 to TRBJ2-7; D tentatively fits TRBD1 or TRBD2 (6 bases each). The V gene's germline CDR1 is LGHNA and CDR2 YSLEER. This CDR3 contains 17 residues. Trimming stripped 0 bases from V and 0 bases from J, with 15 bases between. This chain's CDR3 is CASSQDRRGKSSYEQYF. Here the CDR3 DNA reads TGCGCCAGCAGCCAAGATCGGAGGGGGAAGAGCTCCTACGAGCAGTACTTC.

The DNA for the CDR3 is TGTGCCAGCAGTGGGACTAGCGGGAAAAACATTCAGTACTTC. Its translation is CASSGTSGKNIQYF. V gene TRBV25-1 combines with J gene TRBJ2-4; 11 bases align to TRBD2. The CDR3 spans 14 residues. Germline CDR1 reads MGHDK; CDR2 reads SYGVNS. Trimming took 4 bases from V and 4 from J; bases not matched to a gene: 0.

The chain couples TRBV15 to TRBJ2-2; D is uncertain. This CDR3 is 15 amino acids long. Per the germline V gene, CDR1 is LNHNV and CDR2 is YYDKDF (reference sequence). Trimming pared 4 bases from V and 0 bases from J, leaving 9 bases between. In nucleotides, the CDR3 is TGTGCCACCAGCAATCATCAGACGAACACCGGGGAGCTGTTTTTT. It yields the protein CATSNHQTNTGELFF.

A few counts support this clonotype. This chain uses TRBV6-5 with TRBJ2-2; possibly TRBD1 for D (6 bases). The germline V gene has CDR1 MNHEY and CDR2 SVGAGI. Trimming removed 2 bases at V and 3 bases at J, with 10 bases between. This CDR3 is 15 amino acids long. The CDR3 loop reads CASSYQGLYTGELFF. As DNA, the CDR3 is TGTGCCAGCAGTTACCAGGGGCTGTACACCGGGGAGCTGTTTTTT.

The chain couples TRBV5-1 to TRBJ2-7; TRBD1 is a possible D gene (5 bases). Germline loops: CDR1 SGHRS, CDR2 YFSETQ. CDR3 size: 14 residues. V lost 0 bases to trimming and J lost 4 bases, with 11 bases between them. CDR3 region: CASSLEMTAYEQYF. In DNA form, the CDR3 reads TGCGCCAGCAGCTTGGAGATGACAGCTTACGAGCAGTACTTC.

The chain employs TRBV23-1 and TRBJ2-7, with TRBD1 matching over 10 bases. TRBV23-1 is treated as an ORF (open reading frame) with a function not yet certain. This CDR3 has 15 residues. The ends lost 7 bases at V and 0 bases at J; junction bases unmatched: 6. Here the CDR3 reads CASNPTGGPSYEQYF. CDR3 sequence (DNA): TGCGCCAGCAACCCGACAGGGGGCCCCTCCTACGAGCAGTACTTC.

CDR3 protein: CSASPPGGLNSPLHF. As DNA, the CDR3 is TGCAGTGCTAGTCCTCCTGGCGGATTGAATTCACCCCTCCACTTT. V usage is TRBV20-1 and J usage is TRBJ1-6; unclear D gene. Germline V gives CDR1 DFQATT, CDR2 SNEGSKA (reference sequence). Deletions cut 3 bases from V and 7 bases from J, with 16 bases between. This CDR3 contains 15 residues.